The T cell receptor beta chain described here comes from a study of shared clonotypes between healthy human individuals. Comments on this clone: Its antigen is unidentified.

Study-level findings and limits: It was observed that roughly 5% of naive CD4 clonotypes were shared across several donors.

Method: immunoSEQ multiplex PCR; TCRdb's copy keeps in-frame clones and lacks some. The table has 1 million to 1.2 million clones, about 80% seen once. The clonotype originates from a young man in good health. Some clones in this sample may be carry-over from other donors' samples. The sequenced material came from memory CD4+ T cells from PBMCs. Subset meaning: CD45RA-negative fraction.

The CDR3 spells CASSWGHLNQPQHF. As DNA, the CDR3 is TGTGCCAGCAGTTGGGGACACCTAAATCAGCCCCAGCATTTT. The chain has TRBV5-8 and TRBJ1-5, with TRBD1 as a possible D gene (6 bases). Germline assignment: CDR1 SGHTS and CDR2 YDEGEE. This CDR3 comprises 14 residues. Trimming pared 5 bases from V and 4 bases from J, leaving 13 bases between.